Following are 15 T cell receptor beta chains from one sample sequenced in a study of T cells in Graves' hyperthyroidism and ophthalmopathy. RNA transcripts served as the template for amplifying TCR beta CDR3 regions. The TCR CDR3 first-round RT-PCR relied on the HTBI primer set. In TCRdb, the multiplex PCR reads were re-called with MiXCR into one record per CDR3 protein. In the table there are under 400,000 distinct CDR3 sequences, 13% to 15% of which are singletons. Material for sequencing was blood. The receptors shown here come from a woman aged 60-75 years with Graves' ophthalmopathy.

This clonotype has a count of ten or more. The chain links TRBV20-1 to TRBJ2-7, with D perhaps TRBD2 (6 bases). V lost 2 bases to trimming and J lost 3 bases, with 8 bases between them. Germline CDR1 reads DFQATT; CDR2 reads SNEGSKA (reference sequence). The CDR3 sequence is 12 residues long. DNA for the CDR3: TGCAGTGCTAGACCGGGGGACTACGAGCAGTACTTC. It specifies CSARPGDYEQYF.

This chain connects TRBV9 to TRBJ1-1, with a weak D call TRBD1 (6 bases). V was trimmed by 4 bases and J by 1 base, leaving 11 bases between them. The CDR3 length is 14 residues. Germline V gene sequence: CDR1 SGDLS, CDR2 YYNGEE. The CDR3 DNA follows: TGTGCCAGCAGCACTAAGGGGGAGAACACTGAAGCTTTCTTT. Translation: CASSTKGENTEAFF.

Comments on this clonotype: An end of the junction does not agree with germline; a read error may underlie this. The genes are TRBV20-1 and TRBJ2-1; D gene uncertain. This CDR3 region has 16 residues. Germline V gene lookup returns CDR1 DFQATT and CDR2 SNEGSKA (reference sequence). The CDR3 nucleotides read TGCAGTGCCAGAGCGTCGACTCCGACTTCCTACAATGAGCAGTTCTTC. It yields the protein CSARASTPTSYNEQFF.

In its sample, this clonotype was seen a few times. The chain carries TRBV12-3 or TRBV12-4 and TRBJ1-4; maybe TRBD1 (5 bases). Between the trimmed V and J ends, which lost 5 bases and 5 bases, there was a span of 12 bases. This CDR3 has 14 residues. CDR3 bases: TGTGCCAGCAGTCAGGACATTAGAAATGAAAAACTGTTTTTT. Translated: CASSQDIRNEKLFF.

This clonotype was counted many times. The chain joins TRBV20-1 to TRBJ2-7; 11 positions match TRBD2. Germline-derived CDR1 and CDR2 are DFQATT and SNEGSKA (reference sequence). The CDR3 sequence is 14 residues long. V shed 5 bases and J 6 bases; nucleotides not matched to a gene: 9. The chain's CDR3 is CSAEGLADSSEQYF. The CDR3 coding sequence is TGCAGTGCTGAGGGACTAGCGGATTCTAGCGAGCAGTACTTC.

The chain is built from TRBV11-2 and TRBJ2-1, with D possibly TRBD2 on 6 matching bases. CDR3 size: 13 residues. V lost 5 bases, J lost 9 bases, and 14 bases lay in between. The germline CDR1 and CDR2 sequences are SGHAT and FQNNGV. The CDR3 bases are TGTGCCAGCAGCATATGGGAGGCGGGTGAGCAGTTCTTC. Translation: CASSIWEAGEQFF. The full variable domain, its missing parts supplied by reference TRBV11-2 and TRBJ2-1, is EAGVAQSPRYKIIEKRQSVAFWCNPISGHATLYWYQQILGQGPKLLIQFQNNGVVDDSQLPKDRFSAERLKGVDSTLKIQPAKLEDSAVYLCASSIWEAGEQFFGPGTRLTVL.

V is TRBV7-9 and J is TRBJ1-1; D ambiguous. The germline V gene has CDR1 SEHNR and CDR2 FQNEAQ (reference sequence). V was clipped by 5 bases and J by 0 bases, with 7 bases between them. CDR3 length: 13 residues. The CDR3 DNA follows: TGTGCCAGCAGCAACCACATGAACACTGAAGCTTTCTTT. As protein: CASSNHMNTEAFF.

This clonotype was detected only a few times. The chain has TRBV19 and TRBJ1-2; possibly TRBD1 for D (5 bases). V was shortened by 5 bases and J by 0 bases, with 7 bases between the two germline ends. The CDR3 runs 13 residues. Germline V CDR1 and CDR2: LNHDA, SQIVND (reference sequence). Written as DNA, the CDR3 is TGTGCCAGTAGTGTGACAGCTAACTATGGCTACACCTTC. Amino acids: CASSVTANYGYTF.

Turning to this clonotype: A much more abundant neighbour one base away suggests this may be a read error. This chain uses TRBV7-2 with TRBJ2-6; 10 nucleotides match TRBD1. The CDR3 contains 19 residues. Germline V lookup: CDR1 SGHTA, CDR2 FQGNSA. The DNA for the CDR3 is TGTGTCAGCAGCTACCCCGGGACAGGGGTTAGCTCTGGGGCCAACGTCCTGACTTTC. It yields the protein CVSSYPGTGVSSGANVLTF.

The sample holds a few counts of this clonotype. This chain connects TRBV28 to TRBJ1-6; perhaps TRBD1 as D (5 bases). Trimming pared 5 bases from V and 4 bases from J, leaving 12 bases between. There are 15 residues in the CDR3. CDR1 MDHEN and CDR2 SYDVKM come from the germline V gene. CDR3 protein: CASSPPTAYNSPLHF. CDR3 coding DNA: TGTGCCAGCAGTCCACCGACAGCTTATAATTCACCCCTCCACTTT.

This clonotype was counted a few times. V usage is TRBV5-6 and J usage is TRBJ2-2, with 9 bases lining up with TRBD1. The V segment lost 2 bases and the J segment 7 bases; nucleotides outside the gene matches: 6. The CDR3 contains 15 residues. The germline CDR1 and CDR2 sequences are SGHDT and YYEEEE. The CDR3 reads CASSFNRGRIGELFF. The CDR3 nucleotides are TGTGCCAGCAGCTTCAACAGGGGGCGTATCGGGGAGCTGTTTTTT.

Many counts were recorded for this clonotype. The rearrangement links TRBV28 to TRBJ2-1; 13 bases match TRBD2. V lost 5 bases, J lost 4 bases, and 5 bases stayed unmatched. CDR1 is MDHEN, CDR2 SYDVKM, per germline. The CDR3 length is 16 residues. CDR3 loop: CASSGLAGELYNEQFF. Written as DNA, the CDR3 is TGTGCCAGCAGTGGACTAGCGGGAGAGCTATACAATGAGCAGTTCTTC.

The V gene is TRBV10-3, the J gene TRBJ2-7, with 10 bases matching TRBD2. CDR1 is ENHRY, CDR2 SYGVKD, per germline. V trimming: 4 bases; J trimming: 4 bases; junction bases outside the gene matches: 4. This CDR3 spans 14 amino acids. DNA of the CDR3: TGTGCCATCAGTGGGCTAGCGGGGGATTACGAGCAGTACTTC. Protein sequence: CAISGLAGDYEQYF.

This clonotype was recorded many times. V is TRBV3-1 and J is TRBJ1-4; perhaps TRBD1 as D (6 bases). The V gene's germline CDR1 is LGHDT and CDR2 YNNKEL (reference sequence). The V and J ends lost 3 bases and 7 bases respectively, with 12 bases between them. The CDR3 extends over 14 amino acids. The CDR3 spells CASSHRGESEKLFF. CDR3 bases: TGTGCCAGCAGCCATAGGGGGGAAAGTGAAAAACTGTTTTTT.

The V and J genes are TRBV19 and TRBJ1-5; 7 nucleotides align to TRBD1. In germline, CDR1 is LNHDA, CDR2 SQIVND (reference sequence). The J segment lost 6 bases and the V segment lost 6 bases, leaving 5 bases of the junction unmatched. The CDR3 totals 13 residues. The chain's CDR3 is CASSDRASQPQHF. The CDR3 nucleotides are TGTGCCAGTAGCGACAGGGCTAGTCAGCCCCAGCATTTT.